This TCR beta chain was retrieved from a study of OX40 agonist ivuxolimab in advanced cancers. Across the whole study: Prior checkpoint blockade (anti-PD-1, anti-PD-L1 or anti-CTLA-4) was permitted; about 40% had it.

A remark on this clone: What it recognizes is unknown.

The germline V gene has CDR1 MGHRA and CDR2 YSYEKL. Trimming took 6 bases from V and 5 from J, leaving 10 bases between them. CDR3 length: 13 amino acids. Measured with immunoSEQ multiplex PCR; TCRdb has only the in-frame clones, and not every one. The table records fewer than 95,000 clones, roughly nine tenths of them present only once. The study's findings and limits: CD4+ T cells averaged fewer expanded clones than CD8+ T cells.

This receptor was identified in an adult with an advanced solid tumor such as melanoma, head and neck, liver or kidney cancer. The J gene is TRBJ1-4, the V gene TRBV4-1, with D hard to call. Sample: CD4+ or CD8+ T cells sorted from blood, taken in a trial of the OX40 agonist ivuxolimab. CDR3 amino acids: CASSYGSNEKLFF. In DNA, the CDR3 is TGCGCCAGCAGTTACGGGTCGAATGAAAAACTGTTTTTT.